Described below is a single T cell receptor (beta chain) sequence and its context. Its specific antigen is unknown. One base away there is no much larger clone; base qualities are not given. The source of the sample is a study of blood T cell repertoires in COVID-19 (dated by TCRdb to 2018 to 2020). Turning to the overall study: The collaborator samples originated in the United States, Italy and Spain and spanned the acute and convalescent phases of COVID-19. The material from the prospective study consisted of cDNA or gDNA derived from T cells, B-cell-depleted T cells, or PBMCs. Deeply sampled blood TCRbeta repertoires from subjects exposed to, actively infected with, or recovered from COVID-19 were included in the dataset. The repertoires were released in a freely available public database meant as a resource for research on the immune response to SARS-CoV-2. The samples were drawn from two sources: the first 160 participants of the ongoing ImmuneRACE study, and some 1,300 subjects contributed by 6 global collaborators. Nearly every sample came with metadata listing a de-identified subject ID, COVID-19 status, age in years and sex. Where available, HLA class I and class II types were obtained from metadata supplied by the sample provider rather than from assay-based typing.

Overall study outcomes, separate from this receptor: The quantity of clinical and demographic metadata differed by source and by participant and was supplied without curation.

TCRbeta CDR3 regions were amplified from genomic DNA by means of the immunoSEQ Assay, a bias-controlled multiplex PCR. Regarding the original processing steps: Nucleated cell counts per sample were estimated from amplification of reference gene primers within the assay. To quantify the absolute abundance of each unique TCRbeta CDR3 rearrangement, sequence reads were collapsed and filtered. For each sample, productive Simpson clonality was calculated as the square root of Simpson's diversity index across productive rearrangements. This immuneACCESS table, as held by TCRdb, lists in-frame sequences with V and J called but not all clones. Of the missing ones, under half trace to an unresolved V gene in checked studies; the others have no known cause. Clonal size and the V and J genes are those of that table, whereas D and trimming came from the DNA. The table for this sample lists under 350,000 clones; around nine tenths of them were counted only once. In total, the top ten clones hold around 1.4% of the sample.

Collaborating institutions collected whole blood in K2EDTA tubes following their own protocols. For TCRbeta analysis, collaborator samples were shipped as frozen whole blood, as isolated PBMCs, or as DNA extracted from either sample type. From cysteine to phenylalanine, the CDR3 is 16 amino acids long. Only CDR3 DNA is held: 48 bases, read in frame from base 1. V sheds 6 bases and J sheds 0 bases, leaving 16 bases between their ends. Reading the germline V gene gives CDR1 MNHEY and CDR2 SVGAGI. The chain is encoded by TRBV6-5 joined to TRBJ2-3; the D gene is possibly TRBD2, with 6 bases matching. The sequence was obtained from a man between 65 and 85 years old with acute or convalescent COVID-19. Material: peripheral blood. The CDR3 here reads CASRYRFGTSTDTQYF. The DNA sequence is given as TGTGCCAGCAGGTACAGGTTTGGGACTAGCACAGATACGCAGTATTTT.